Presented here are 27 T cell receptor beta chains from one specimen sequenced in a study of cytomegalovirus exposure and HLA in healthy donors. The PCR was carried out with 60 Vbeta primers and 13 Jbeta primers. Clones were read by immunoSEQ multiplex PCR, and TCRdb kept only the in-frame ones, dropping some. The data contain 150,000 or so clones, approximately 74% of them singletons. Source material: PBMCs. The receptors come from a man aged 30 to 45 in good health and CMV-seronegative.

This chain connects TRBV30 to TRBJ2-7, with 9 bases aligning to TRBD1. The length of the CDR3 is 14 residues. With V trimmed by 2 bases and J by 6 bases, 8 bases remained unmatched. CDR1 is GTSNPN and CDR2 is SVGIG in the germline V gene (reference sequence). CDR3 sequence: CAWSTGTGRSEQYF. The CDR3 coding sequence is TGTGCCTGGAGTACCGGGACAGGGAGGTCCGAGCAGTACTTC.

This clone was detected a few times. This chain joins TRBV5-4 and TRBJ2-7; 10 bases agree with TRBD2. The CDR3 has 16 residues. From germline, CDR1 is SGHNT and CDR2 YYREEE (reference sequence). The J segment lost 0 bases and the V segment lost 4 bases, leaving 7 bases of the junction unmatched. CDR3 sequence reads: CASSVPGLATSYEQYF. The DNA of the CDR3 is TGTGCCAGCAGCGTTCCGGGACTAGCGACCTCCTACGAGCAGTACTTC.

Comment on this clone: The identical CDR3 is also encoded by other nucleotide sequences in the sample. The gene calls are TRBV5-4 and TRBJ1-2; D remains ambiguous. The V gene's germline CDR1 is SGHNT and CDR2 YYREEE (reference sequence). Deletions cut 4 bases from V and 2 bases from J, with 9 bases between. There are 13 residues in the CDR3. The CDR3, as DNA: TGTGCCAGCAGCCCCGGGAGAAACTATGGCTACACCTTC. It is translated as CASSPGRNYGYTF.

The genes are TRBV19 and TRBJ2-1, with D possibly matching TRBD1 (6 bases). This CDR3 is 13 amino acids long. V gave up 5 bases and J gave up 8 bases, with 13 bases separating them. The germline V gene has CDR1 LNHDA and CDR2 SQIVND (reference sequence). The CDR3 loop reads CASSGGRRDEQFF. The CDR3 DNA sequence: TGTGCCAGTAGTGGGGGCAGACGGGATGAGCAGTTCTTC. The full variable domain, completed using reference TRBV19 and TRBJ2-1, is DGGITQSPKYLFRKEGQNVTLSCEQNLNHDAMYWYRQDPGQGLRLIYYSQIVNDFQKGDIAEGYSVSREKKESFPLTVTSAQKNPTAFYLCASSGGRRDEQFFGPGTRLTVL.

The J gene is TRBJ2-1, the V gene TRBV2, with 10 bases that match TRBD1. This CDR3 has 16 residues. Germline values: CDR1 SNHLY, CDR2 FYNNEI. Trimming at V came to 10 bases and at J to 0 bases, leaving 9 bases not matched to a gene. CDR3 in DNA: TGTGCCACCAAGGGACAGGGGCCGAGCTCCTACAATGAGCAGTTCTTC. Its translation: CATKGQGPSSYNEQFF.

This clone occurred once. The CDR3 loop reads CAISERQDTEAFF. The CDR3 DNA follows: TGTGCCATCAGTGAGAGACAGGACACTGAAGCTTTCTTT. This chain joins TRBV10-3 and TRBJ1-1; D is possibly TRBD1 (6 bases). There are 13 residues in the CDR3. Germline V gene lookup returns CDR1 ENHRY and CDR2 SYGVKD. Between the trimmed V and J ends, which lost 2 bases and 3 bases, there was a span of 7 bases.

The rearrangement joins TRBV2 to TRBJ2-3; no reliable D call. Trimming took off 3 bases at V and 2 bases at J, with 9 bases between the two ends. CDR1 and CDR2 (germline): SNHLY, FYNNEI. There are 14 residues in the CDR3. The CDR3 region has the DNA TGTGCCAGCAGTGATGGCGGTTACACAGATACGCAGTATTTT. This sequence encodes CASSDGGYTDTQYF.

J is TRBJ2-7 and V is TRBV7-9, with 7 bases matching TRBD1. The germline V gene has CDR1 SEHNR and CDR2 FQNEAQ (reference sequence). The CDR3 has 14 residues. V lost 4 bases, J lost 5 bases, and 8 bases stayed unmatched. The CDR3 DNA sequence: TGTGCCAGCAGCTCGACAGGGAAAGGGAACGAGCAGTACTTC. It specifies CASSSTGKGNEQYF.

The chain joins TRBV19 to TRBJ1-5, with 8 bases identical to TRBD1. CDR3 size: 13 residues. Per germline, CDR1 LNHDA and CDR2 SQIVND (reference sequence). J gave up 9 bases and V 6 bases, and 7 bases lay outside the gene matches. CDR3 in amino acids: CASSPGQGPPQHF. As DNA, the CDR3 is TGTGCCAGTAGCCCCGGACAGGGTCCGCCCCAGCATTTT.

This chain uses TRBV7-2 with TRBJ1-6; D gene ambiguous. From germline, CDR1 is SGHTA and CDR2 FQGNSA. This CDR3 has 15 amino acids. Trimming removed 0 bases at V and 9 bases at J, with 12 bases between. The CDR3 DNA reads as TGTGCCAGCAGCTTAGCTCCCGGAGAAAGTTCACCCCTCCACTTT. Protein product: CASSLAPGESSPLHF.

Here the CDR3 DNA reads TGCGCCAGCAGCTTGGCTTGGACAGCCGTCGGGGAGCTGTTTTTT. As protein: CASSLAWTAVGELFF. The rearrangement links TRBV5-1 to TRBJ2-2; possible D gene TRBD1, 6 bases. CDR3 length equals 15 residues. V was pared by 0 bases and J by 7 bases, with 13 bases between. CDR1 is SGHRS, CDR2 YFSETQ, per germline.

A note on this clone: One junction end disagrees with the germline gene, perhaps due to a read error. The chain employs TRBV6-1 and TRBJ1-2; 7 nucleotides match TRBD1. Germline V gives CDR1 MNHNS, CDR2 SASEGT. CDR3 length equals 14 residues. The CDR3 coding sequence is TGTGCCAGCAGGGGGGACAGTTTTAACTATGGCTACCCCTTC. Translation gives CASRGDSFNYGYPF.

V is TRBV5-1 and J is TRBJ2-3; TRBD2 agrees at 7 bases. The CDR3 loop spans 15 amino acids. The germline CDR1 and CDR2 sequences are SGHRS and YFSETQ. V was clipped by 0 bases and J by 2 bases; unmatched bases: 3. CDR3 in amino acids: CASSLVGDYTDTQYF. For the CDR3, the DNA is TGCGCCAGCAGCTTGGTTGGGGACTACACAGATACGCAGTATTTT.

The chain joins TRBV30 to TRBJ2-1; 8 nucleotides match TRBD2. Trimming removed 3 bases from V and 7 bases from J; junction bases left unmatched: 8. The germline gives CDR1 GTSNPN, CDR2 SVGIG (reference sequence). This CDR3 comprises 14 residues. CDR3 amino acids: CAWSLSGGSNEQFF. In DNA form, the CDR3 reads TGTGCCTGGAGCCTTTCGGGGGGGTCTAATGAGCAGTTCTTC.

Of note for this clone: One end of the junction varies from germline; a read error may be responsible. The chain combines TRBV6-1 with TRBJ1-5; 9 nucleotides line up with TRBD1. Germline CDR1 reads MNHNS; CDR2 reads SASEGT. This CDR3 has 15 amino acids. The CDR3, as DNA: TGTGCCAGCGAATTCGGACAGGGGTTTCGGCAGCCCCAGAATTTT. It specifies CASEFGQGFRQPQNF.

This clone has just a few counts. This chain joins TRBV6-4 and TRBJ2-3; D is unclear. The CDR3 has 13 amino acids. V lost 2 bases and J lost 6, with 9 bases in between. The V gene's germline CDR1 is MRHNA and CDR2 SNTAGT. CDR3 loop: CASSDTAVDTQYF. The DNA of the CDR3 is TGTGCCAGCAGTGACACCGCGGTGGATACGCAGTATTTT.

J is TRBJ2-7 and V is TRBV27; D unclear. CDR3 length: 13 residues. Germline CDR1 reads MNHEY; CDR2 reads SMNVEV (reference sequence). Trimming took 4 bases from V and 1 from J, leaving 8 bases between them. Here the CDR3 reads CASSWAGSYEQYF. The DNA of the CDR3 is TGTGCCAGCAGTTGGGCCGGATCCTACGAGCAGTACTTC.

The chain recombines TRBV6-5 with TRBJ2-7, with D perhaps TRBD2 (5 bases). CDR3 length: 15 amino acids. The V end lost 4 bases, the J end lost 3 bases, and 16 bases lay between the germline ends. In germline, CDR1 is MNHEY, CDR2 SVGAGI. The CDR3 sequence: CASSSSGAADYEQYF. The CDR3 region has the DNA TGTGCCAGCAGTTCCTCAGGAGCGGCTGACTACGAGCAGTACTTC.

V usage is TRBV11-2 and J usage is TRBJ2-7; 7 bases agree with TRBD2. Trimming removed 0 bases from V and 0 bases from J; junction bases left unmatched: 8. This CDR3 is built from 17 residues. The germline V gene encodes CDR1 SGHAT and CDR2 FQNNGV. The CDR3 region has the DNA TGTGCCAGCAGCTTAGATATGGGCGGGGGAAGCTCCTACGAGCAGTACTTC. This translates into CASSLDMGGGSSYEQYF.

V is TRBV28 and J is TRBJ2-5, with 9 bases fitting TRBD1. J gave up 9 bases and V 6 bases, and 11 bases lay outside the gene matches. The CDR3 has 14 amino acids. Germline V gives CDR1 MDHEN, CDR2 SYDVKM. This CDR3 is CASSLTGGRLAQYF. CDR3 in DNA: TGTGCCAGCAGCTTGACAGGGGGAAGGTTGGCCCAGTACTTC.

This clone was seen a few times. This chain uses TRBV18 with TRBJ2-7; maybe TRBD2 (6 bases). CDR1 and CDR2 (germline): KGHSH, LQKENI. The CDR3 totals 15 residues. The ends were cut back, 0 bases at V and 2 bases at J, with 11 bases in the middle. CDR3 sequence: CASSPPGRGTYEQYF. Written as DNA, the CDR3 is TGTGCCAGCTCACCACCGGGGCGGGGCACCTACGAGCAGTACTTC.

CDR3 sequence reads: CASSYPEGGVSYGYTF. The DNA of the CDR3 is TGTGCCAGCAGCTATCCCGAGGGAGGGGTATCTTATGGCTACACCTTC. The chain employs TRBV28 and TRBJ1-2; tentatively, D is TRBD1 (5 bases). CDR3 size: 16 residues. Germline-derived CDR1 and CDR2 are MDHEN and SYDVKM. V lost 6 bases and J lost 5, with 22 bases in between.

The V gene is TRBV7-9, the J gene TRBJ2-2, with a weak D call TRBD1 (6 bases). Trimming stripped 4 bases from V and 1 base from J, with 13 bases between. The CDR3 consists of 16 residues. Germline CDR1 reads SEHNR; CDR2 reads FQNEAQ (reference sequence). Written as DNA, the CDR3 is TGTGCCAGCAGCTCCCAACAGGGTCGGAACACCGGGGAGCTGTTTTTT. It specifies CASSSQQGRNTGELFF.

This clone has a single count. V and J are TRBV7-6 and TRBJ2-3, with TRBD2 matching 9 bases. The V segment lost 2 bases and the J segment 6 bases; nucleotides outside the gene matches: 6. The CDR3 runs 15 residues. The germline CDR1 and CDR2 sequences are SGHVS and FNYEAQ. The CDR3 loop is CASSLSGLASDTQYF. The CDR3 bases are TGTGCCAGCAGCTTATCCGGACTAGCGAGCGATACGCAGTATTTT.

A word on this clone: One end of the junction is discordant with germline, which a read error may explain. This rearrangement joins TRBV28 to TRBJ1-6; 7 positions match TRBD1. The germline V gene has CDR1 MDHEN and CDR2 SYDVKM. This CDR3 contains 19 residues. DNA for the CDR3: TGTGCCAGCAGGGCCACAGGGGACAGTCAGGGGGTATATAATTCACCCCTCAACTTT. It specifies CASRATGDSQGVYNSPLNF.

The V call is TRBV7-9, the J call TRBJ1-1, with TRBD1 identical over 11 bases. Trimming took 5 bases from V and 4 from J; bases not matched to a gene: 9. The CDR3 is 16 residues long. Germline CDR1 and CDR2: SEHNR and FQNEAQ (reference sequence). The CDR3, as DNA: TGTGCCAGCAGCCGGGAGCCCGGGACAGGGGGCACTGAAGCTTTCTTT. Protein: CASSREPGTGGTEAFF.

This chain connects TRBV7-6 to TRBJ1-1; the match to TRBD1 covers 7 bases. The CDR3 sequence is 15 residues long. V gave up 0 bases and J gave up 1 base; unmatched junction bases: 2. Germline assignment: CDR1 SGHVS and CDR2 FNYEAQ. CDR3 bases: TGTGCCAGCAGCTTAGCAGGGGGCAAGAACACTGAAGCTTTCTTT. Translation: CASSLAGGKNTEAFF.